This T cell receptor (beta chain) was sequenced for a study of cytomegalovirus exposure and HLA in healthy donors. About the research overall: From 190 million or so T cells, an earlier analysis saw 120 million or so unique TCR beta sequences. Early released data comprised about 90 million unique TCRs from HLA-typed donors.

Germline values: CDR1 LGHNA, CDR2 YNFKEQ. V lost 6 bases and J lost 5, with 19 bases in between. The CDR3 contains 15 residues. Primers: 60 Vbeta forward and 13 Jbeta reverse. Data came from immunoSEQ multiplex PCR; TCRdb stores just in-frame clones and leaves some out. The data hold roughly 190,000 clones, with around 83% observed a single time. V and J are TRBV4-2 and TRBJ1-1, with D perhaps matching TRBD1 (6 bases). This clonotype originated in a man aged 35 to 55 in good health and CMV-seropositive. Sequenced input: PBMCs. The DNA for the CDR3 is TGTGCCAGCAGTTTAAATCGGGACATAAGGACTGAAGCTTTCTTT. It is translated as CASSLNRDIRTEAFF.